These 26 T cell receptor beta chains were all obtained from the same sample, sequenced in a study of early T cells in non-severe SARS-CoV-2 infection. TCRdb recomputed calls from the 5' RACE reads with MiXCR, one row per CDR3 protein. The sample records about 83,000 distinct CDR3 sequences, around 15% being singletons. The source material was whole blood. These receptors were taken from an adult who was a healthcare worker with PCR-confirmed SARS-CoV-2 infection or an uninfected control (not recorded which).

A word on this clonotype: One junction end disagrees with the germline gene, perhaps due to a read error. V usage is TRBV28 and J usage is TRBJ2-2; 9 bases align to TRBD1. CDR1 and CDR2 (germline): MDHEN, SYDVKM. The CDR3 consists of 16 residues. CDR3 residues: CASSSTGTGNTVELFF. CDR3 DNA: TGTGCCAGCAGTTCGACCGGGACAGGGAACACCGTGGAGCTGTTTTTT.

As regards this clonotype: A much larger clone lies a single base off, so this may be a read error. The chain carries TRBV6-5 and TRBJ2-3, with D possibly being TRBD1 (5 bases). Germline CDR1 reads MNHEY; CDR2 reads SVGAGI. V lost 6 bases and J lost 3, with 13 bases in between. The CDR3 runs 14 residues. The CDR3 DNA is TGTGCCAGCAGCCCGCAGTACAGGACAGATACGCAGTATTTT. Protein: CASSPQYRTDTQYF.

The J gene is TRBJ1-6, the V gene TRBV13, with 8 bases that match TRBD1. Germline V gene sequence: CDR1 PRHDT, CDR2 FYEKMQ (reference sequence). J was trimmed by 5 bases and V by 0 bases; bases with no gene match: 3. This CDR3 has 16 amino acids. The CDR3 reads CASSLGTGVNNSPLHF. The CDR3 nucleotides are TGTGCCAGCAGCTTAGGGACAGGGGTAAATAATTCACCCCTCCACTTT.

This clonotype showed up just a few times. CDR3 coding DNA: TGTGCCAGCGGGGCTAGCGGGAGTTGCAATGAGCAGTTCTTC. Protein: CASGASGSCNEQFF. The chain uses TRBV6-6 and TRBJ2-1, with 10 bases matching TRBD2. In germline, CDR1 is MNHNY, CDR2 SVGAGI (reference sequence). With 8 bases clipped from V and 6 bases from J, the junction kept 7 bases outside the gene matches. CDR3 length: 14 residues.

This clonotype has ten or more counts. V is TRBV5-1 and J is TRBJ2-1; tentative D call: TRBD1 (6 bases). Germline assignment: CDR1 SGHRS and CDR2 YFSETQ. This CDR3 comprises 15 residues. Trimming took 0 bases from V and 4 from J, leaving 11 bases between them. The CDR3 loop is CASSLASGAYNEQFF. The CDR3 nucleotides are TGCGCCAGCAGCTTGGCTTCAGGGGCTTACAATGAGCAGTTCTTC. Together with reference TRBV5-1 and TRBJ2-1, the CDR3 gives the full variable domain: KAGVTQTPRYLIKTRGQQVTLSCSPISGHRSVSWYQQTPGQGLQFLFEYFSETQRNKGNFPGRFSGRQFSNSRSEMNVSTLELGDSALYLCASSLASGAYNEQFFGPGTRLTVL.

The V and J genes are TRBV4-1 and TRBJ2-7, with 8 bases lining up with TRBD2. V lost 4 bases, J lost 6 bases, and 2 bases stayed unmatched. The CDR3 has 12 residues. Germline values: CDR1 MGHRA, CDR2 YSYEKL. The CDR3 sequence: CASSPGGFEQYF. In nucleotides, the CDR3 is TGCGCCAGCAGCCCGGGAGGGTTCGAGCAGTACTTC.

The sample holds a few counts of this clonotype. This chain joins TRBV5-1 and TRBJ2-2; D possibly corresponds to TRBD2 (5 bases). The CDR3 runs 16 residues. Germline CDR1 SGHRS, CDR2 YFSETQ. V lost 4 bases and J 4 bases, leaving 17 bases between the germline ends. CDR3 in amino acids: CASSLSTTSGTGELFF. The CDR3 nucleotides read TGCGCCAGCAGCCTCTCGACTACCTCGGGCACCGGGGAGCTGTTTTTT. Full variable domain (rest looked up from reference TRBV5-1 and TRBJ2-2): KAGVTQTPRYLIKTRGQQVTLSCSPISGHRSVSWYQQTPGQGLQFLFEYFSETQRNKGNFPGRFSGRQFSNSRSEMNVSTLELGDSALYLCASSLSTTSGTGELFFGEGSRLTVL.

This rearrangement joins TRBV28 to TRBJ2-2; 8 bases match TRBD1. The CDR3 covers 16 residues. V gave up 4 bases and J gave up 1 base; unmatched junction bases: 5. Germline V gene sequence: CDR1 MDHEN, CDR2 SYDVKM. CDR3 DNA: TGTGCCAGCAGTTCGACCGGGACAGGGAACACCGGGGAGCTGTTTTTT. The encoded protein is CASSSTGTGNTGELFF. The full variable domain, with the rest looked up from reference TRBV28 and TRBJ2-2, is DVKVTQSSRYLVKRTGEKVFLECVQDMDHENMFWYRQDPGLGLRLIYFSYDVKMKEKGDIPEGYSVSREKKERFSLILESASTNQTSMYLCASSSTGTGNTGELFFGEGSRLTVL.

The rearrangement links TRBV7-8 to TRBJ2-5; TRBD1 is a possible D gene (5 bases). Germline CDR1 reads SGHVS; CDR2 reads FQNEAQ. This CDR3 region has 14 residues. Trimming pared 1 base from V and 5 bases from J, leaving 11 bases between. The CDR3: CASSLVGAGETQYF. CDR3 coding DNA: TGTGCCAGCAGCTTAGTAGGGGCCGGGGAGACCCAGTACTTC.

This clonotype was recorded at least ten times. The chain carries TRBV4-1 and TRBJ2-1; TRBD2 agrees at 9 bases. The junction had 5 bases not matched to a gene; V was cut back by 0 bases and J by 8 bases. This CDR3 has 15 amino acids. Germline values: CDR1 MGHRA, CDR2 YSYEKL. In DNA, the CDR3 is TGCGCCAGCAGCCAAGAAGGCGCTAGCGGGGATGAGCAGTTCTTC. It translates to CASSQEGASGDEQFF.

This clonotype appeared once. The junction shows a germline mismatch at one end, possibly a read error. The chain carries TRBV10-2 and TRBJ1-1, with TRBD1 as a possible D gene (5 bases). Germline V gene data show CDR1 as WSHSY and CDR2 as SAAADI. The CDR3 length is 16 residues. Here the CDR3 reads CTSSESFAGKGTEAFF. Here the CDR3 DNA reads TGCACCAGCAGTGAGTCATTTGCAGGGAAGGGCACTGAAGCTTTCTTT.

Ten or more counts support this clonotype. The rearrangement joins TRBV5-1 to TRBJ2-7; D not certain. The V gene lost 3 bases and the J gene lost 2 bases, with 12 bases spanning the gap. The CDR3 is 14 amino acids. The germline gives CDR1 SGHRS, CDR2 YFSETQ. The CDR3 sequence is CASSSPLRPYEQYF. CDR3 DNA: TGCGCCAGCAGCTCCCCCCTCCGGCCCTACGAGCAGTACTTC.

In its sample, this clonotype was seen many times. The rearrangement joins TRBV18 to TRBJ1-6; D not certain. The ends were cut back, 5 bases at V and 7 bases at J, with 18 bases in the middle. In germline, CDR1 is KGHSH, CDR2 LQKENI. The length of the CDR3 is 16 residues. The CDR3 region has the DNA TGTGCCAGCTCATTTCGAAGACAAAACGTAAATTCACCCCTCCACTTT. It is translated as CASSFRRQNVNSPLHF.

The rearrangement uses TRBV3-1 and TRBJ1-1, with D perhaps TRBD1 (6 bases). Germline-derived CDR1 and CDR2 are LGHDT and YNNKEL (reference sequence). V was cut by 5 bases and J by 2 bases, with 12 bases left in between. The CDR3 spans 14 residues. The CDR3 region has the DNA TGTGCCAGCAGCAACAGGGCGTTAAACACTGAAGCTTTCTTT. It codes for CASSNRALNTEAFF.

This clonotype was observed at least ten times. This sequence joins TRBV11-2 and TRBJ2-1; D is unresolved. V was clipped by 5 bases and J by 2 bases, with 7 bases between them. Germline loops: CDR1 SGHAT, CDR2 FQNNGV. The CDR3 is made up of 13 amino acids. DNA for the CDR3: TGTGCCAGCAGCCCCCCGGCCTACAATGAGCAGTTCTTC. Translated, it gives CASSPPAYNEQFF.

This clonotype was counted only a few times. For the CDR3, the DNA is TGTGCCAGCAGCTTAGTTCACGGAAATTACTATGGCTACACCTTC. Amino acid sequence: CASSLVHGNYYGYTF. The chain uses TRBV7-9 and TRBJ1-2; D is ambiguous. Germline V CDR1 and CDR2: SEHNR, FQNEAQ (reference sequence). This CDR3 has 15 residues. Trimming took 1 base from V and 3 from J, leaving 12 bases between them.

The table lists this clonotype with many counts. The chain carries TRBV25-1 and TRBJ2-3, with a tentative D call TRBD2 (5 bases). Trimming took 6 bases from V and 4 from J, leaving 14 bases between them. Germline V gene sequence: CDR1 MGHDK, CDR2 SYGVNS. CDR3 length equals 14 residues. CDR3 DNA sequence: TGTGCCAGCAGCGACCTGCCGGGGTCAGATACGCAGTATTTT. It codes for CASSDLPGSDTQYF.

CDR3: CASSVQDPYEQYF. CDR3 in DNA: TGCGCCAGCAGCGTACAGGACCCCTACGAGCAGTACTTC. This chain uses TRBV5-1 with TRBJ2-7; D perhaps matches TRBD1 (5 bases). The ends were cut back, 4 bases at V and 2 bases at J, with 10 bases in the middle. The CDR3 runs to 13 residues. Germline CDR1 SGHRS, CDR2 YFSETQ.

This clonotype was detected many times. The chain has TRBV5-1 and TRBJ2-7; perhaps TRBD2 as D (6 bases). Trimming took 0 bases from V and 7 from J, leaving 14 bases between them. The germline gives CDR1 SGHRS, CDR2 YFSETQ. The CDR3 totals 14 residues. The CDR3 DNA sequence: TGCGCCAGCAGCTTGGTTTCCTCGGGGGAAGAGCAGTACTTC. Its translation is CASSLVSSGEEQYF.

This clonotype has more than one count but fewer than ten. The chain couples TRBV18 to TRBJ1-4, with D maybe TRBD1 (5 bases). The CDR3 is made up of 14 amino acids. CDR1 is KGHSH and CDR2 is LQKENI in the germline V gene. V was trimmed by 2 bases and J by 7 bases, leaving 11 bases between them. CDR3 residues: CASSPKIQGEKLFF. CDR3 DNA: TGTGCCAGCTCACCAAAAATCCAGGGTGAAAAACTGTTTTTT.

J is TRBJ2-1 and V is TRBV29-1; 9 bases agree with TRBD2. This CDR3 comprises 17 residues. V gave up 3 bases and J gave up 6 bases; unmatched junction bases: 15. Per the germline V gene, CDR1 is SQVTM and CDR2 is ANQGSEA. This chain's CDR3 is CSVEVSGSFFEFNEQFF. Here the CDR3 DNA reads TGCAGCGTTGAGGTTAGCGGGAGTTTCTTTGAGTTCAATGAGCAGTTCTTC.

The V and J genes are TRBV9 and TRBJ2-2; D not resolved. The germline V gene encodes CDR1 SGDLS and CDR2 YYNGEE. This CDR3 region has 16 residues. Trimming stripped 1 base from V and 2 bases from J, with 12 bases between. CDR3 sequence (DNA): TGTGCCAGCAGCGTAAACCCCGGCGGAAACACCGGGGAGCTGTTTTTT. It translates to CASSVNPGGNTGELFF.

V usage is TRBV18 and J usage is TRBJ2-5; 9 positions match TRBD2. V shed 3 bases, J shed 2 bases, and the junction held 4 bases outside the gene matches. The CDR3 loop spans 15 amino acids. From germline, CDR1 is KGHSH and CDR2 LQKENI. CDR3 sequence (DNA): TGTGCCAGCTCACCGAGAGCGGGAGGTCAAGAGACCCAGTACTTC. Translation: CASSPRAGGQETQYF.

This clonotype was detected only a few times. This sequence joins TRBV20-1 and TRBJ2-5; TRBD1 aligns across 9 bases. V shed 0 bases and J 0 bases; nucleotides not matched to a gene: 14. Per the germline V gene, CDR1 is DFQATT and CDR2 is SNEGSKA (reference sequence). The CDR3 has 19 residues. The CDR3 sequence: CSARDFKGQGTNYQETQYF. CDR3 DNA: TGCAGTGCTAGAGATTTTAAGGGACAGGGAACGAATTACCAAGAGACCCAGTACTTC.

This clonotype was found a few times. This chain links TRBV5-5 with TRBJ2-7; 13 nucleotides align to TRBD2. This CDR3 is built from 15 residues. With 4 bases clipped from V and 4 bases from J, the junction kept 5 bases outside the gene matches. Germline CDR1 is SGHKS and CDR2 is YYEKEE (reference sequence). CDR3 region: CASSPGTSGMYEQYF. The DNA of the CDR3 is TGTGCCAGCAGCCCCGGGACTAGCGGGATGTACGAGCAGTACTTC.

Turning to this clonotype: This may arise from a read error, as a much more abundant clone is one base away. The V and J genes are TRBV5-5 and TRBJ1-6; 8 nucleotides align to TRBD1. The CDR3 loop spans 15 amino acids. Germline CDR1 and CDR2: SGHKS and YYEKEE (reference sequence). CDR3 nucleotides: TGTGCCGGCAGCTTGGGACAGGCATTGTGGTCACCCCTCCACTTT. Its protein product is CAGSLGQALWSPLHF.